This T cell receptor (beta chain) was found in a study of Ad26.COV2.S vaccination and SARS-CoV-2 variants. As to treatment: 15 to 20 received Ad26.COV2.S at low or high dose, single or two shots; roughly five received placebo; per-sample allocation not given. Each sample was drawn 63 days after the first injection (of vaccine or placebo). Clones were read by immunoSEQ multiplex PCR, and TCRdb kept only the in-frame ones, dropping some. Altogether 350,000 to 450,000 clones are present, roughly 90% being singletons, with the ten largest covering approximately 1.9%. V gave up 3 bases and J gave up 1 base; unmatched junction bases: 0. Germline V gene data show CDR1 as MDHEN and CDR2 as SYDVKM. The CDR3 is 15 amino acids. This clone showed up just a few times.

The sample here was peripheral blood, taken in a trial of Ad26.COV2.S vaccine versus placebo. The clonotype comes from a person between 18 and 65 years old who received the Ad26.COV2.S COVID-19 vaccine or a placebo. This rearrangement joins TRBV28 to TRBJ1-3; TRBD1 aligns across 10 bases. The CDR3: CASSLDRGSGNTIYF. The CDR3 DNA sequence: TGTGCCAGCAGTTTGGACAGGGGGTCTGGAAACACCATATATTTT.